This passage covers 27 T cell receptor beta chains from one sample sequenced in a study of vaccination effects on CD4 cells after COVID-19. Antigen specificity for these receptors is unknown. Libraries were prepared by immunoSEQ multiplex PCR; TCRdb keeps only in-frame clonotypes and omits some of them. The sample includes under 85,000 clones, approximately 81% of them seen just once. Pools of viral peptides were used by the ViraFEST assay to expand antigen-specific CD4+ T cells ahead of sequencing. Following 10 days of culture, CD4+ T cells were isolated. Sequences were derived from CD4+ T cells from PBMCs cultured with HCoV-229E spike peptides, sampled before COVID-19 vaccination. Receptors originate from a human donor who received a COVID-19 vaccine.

The CDR3 spells CASSVDSANTGELFF. In DNA form, the CDR3 reads TGTGCCAGCAGCGTAGATTCCGCGAACACCGGGGAGCTGTTTTTT. This chain links TRBV9 with TRBJ2-2; D not certain. CDR3 size: 15 residues. CDR1 and CDR2 from the germline V gene are SGDLS and YYNGEE. Trimming removed 0 bases at V and 0 bases at J, with 6 bases between.

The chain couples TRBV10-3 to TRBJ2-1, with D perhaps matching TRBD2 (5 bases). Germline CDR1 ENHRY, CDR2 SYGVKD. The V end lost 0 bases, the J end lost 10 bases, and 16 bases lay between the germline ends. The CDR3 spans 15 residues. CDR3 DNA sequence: TGTGCCATCAGTGAGTCGAATTCCGGGGTCCAAGAGCAGTTCTTC. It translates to CAISESNSGVQEQFF.

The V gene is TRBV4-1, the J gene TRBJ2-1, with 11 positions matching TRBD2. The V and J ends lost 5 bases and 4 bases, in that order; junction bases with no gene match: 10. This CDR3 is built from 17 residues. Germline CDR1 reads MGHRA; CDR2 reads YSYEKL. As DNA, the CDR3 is TGCGCCAGCAGCTGGCAACCGGGACTAGCGGTTTACAATGAGCAGTTCTTC. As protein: CASSWQPGLAVYNEQFF.

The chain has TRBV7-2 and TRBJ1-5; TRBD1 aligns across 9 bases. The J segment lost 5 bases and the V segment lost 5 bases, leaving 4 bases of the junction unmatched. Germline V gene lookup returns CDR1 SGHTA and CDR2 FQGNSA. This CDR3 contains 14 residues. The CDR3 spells CASSDTGGDQPQHF. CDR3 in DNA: TGTGCCAGCAGCGATACAGGGGGCGATCAGCCCCAGCATTTT.

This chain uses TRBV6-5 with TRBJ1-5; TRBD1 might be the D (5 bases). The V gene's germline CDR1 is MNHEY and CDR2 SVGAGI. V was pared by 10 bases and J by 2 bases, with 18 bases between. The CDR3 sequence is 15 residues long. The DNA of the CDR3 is TGTGCCAACCCATCGCAGGGTCTGTGCAATCAGCCCCAGCATTTT. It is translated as CANPSQGLCNQPQHF.

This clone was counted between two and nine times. The CDR3 region is CASSLVSGNTGELFF. In DNA form, the CDR3 reads TGCGCCAGCAGCTTGGTTAGCGGGAACACCGGGGAGCTGTTTTTT. The gene calls are TRBV5-1 and TRBJ2-2, with D possibly TRBD2 on 6 matching bases. Per germline, CDR1 SGHRS and CDR2 YFSETQ. CDR3 length: 15 residues. Trimming removed 0 bases at V and 1 base at J, with 7 bases between.

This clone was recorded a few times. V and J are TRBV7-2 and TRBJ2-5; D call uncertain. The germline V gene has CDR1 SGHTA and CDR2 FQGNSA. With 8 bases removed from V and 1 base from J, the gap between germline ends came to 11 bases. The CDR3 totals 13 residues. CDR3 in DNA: TGTGCCAGCCGGGCCACGGTCCAAGAGACCCAGTACTTC. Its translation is CASRATVQETQYF.

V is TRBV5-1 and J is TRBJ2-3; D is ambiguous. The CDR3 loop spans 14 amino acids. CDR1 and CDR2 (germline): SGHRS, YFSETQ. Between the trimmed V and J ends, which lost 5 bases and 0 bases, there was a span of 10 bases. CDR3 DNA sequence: TGCGCCAGCAGGTCAGAACGTAGCACAGATACGCAGTATTTT. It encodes CASRSERSTDTQYF.

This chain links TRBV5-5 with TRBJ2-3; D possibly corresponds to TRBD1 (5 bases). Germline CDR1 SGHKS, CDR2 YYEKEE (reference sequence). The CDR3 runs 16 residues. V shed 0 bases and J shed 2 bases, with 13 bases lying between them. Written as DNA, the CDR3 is TGTGCCAGCAGCTTGGTCCCGGACACTATCACAGATACGCAGTATTTT. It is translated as CASSLVPDTITDTQYF.

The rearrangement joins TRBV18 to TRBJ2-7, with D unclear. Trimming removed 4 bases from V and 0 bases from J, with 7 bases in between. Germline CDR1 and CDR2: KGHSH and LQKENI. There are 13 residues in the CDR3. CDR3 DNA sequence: TGTGCCAGCTCACTTTCGACCTCCTACGAGCAGTACGTC. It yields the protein CASSLSTSYEQYV.

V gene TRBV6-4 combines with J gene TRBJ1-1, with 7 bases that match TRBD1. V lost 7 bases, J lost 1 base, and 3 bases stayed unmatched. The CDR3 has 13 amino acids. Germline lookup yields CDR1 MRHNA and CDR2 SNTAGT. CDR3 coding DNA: TGTGCCAGCAAGAGGGACAGGAACACTGAAGCTTTCTTT. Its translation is CASKRDRNTEAFF.

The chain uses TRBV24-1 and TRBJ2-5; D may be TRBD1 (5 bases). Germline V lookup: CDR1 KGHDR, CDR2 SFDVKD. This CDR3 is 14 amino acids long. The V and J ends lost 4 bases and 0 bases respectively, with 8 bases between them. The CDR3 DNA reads TGTGCCACCAGTGACGCGGACAACCAAGAGACCCAGTACTTC. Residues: CATSDADNQETQYF.

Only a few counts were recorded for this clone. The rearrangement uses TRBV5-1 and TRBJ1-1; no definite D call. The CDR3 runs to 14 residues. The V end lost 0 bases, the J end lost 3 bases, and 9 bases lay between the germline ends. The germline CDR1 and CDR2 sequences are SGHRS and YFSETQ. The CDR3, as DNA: TGCGCCAGCAGCTTGGCCGAAGGAGACACTGAAGCTTTCTTT. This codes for CASSLAEGDTEAFF.

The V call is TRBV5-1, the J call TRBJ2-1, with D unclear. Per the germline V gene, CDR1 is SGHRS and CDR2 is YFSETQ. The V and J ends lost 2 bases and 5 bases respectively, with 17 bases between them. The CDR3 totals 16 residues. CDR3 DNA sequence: TGCGCCAGCAGCTTAAAGCGCCAGGCACTCGACAATGAGCAGTTCTTC. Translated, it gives CASSLKRQALDNEQFF.

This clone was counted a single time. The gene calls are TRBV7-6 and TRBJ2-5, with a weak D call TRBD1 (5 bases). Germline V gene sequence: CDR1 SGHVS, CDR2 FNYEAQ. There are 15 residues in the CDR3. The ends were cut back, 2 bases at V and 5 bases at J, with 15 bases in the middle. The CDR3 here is CASSLWPQGSETQYF. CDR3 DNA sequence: TGTGCCAGCAGCTTATGGCCTCAGGGTAGCGAGACCCAGTACTTC.

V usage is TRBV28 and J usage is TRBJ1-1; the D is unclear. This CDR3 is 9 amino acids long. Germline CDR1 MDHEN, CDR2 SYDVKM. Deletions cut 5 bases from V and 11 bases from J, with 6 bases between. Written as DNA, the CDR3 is TGTGCCAGCAGTCAAAGGGCTTTCTTT. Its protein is CASSQRAFF. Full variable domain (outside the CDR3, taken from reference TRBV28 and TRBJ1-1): DVKVTQSSRYLVKRTGEKVFLECVQDMDHENMFWYRQDPGLGLRLIYFSYDVKMKEKGDIPEGYSVSREKKERFSLILESASTNQTSMYLCASSQRAFFGQGTRLTVV.

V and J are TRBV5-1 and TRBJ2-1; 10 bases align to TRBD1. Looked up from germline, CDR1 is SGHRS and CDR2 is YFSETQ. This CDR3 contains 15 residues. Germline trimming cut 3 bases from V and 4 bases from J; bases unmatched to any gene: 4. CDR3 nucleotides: TGCGCCAGCAGCTGGTTGGGACAGGGGTACAATGAGCAGTTCTTC. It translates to CASSWLGQGYNEQFF.

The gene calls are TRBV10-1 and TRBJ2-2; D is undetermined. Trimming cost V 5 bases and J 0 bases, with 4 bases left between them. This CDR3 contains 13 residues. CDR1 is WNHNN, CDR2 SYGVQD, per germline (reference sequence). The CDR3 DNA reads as TGCGCCAGCAGTCCAACGAACACCGGGGAGCTGTTTTTT. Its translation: CASSPTNTGELFF.

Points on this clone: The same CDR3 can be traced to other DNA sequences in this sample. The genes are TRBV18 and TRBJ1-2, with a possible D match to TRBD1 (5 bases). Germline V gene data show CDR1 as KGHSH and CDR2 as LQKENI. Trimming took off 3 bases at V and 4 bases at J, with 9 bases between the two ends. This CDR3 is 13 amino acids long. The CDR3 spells CASSPDGGYGYTF. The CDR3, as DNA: TGTGCCAGCTCACCGGACGGGGGCTATGGCTACACCTTC.

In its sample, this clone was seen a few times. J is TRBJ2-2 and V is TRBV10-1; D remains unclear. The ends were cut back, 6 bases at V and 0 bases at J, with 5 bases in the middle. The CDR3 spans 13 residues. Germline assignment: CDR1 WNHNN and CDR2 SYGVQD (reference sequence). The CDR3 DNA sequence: TGCGCCAGCAGGGCTACGAACACCGGGGAGCTGTTTTTT. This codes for CASRATNTGELFF.

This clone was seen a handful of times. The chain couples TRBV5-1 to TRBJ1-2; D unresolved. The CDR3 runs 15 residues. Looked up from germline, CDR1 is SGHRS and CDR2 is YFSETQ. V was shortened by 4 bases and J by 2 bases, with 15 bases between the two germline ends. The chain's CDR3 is CASSLGLTWNYGYTF. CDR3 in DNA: TGCGCCAGCAGCCTAGGACTAACGTGGAACTATGGCTACACCTTC.

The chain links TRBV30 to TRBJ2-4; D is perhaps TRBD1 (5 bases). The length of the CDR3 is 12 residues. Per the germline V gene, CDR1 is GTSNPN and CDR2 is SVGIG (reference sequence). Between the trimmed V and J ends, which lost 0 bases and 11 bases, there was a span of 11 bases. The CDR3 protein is CAWSVLGHVQYF. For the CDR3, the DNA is TGTGCCTGGAGTGTACTGGGGCACGTTCAGTACTTC.

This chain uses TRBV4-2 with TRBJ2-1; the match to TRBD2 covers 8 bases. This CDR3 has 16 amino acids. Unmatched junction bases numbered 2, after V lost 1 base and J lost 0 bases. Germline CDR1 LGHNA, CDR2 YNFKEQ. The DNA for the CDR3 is TGTGCCAGCAGCCAAGTCGGGGGGGGCTCCTACAATGAGCAGTTCTTC. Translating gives CASSQVGGGSYNEQFF.

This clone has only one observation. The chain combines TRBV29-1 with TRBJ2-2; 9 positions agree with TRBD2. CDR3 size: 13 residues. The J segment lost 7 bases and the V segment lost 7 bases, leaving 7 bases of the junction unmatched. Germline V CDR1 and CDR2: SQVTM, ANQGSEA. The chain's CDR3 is CSGGGLAGGELFF. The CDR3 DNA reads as TGCAGCGGGGGGGGACTAGCTGGCGGGGAGCTGTTTTTT.

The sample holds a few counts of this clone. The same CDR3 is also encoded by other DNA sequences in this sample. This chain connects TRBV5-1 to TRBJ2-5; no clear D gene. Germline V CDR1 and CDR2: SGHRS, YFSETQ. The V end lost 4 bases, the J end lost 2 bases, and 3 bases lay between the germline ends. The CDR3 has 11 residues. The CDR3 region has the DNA TGCGCCAGCAGCGTTCAAGAGACCCAGTACTTC. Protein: CASSVQETQYF.

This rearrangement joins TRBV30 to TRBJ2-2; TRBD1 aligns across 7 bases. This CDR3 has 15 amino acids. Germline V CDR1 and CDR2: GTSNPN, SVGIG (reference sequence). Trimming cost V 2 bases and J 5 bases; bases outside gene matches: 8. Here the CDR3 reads CAWSTGDGLTGELFF. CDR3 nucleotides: TGTGCCTGGAGTACAGGGGATGGATTGACCGGGGAGCTGTTTTTT. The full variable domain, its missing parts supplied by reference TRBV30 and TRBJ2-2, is SQTIHQWPATLVQPVGSPLSLECTVEGTSNPNLYWYRQAAGRGLQLLFYSVGIGQISSEVPQNLSASRPQDRQFILSSKKLLLSDSGFYLCAWSTGDGLTGELFFGEGSRLTVL.

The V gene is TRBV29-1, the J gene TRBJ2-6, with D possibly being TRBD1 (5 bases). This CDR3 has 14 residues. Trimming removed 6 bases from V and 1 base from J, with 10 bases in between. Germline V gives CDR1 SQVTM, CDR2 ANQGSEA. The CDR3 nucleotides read TGCAGCGTCGAACAGGAATCTGGGGCCAACGTCCTGACTTTC. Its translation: CSVEQESGANVLTF.